A selection of T cell receptor beta chains follows, all from one sample in a study of human T cells and chemical hapten exposure. One entry per CDR3 protein, called by TCRdb with MiXCR from the RACE reads. The sample holds around 92,000 distinct CDR3 sequences; 11% are singletons and the top ten take under 3.5%. Sequenced material: whole blood, taken in connection with sensitization to the hapten diphenylcyclopropenone (DPC). The receptors were sampled from a woman aged 60-70 years with alopecia areata. Some clones in this sample may be carry-over from other donors' samples. The CDR3 runs from the conserved cysteine through the conserved F or W. The D gene is left open where the match is weak. Only part of the rows carry a size: once, few, many, or a class if the clone is expanded.

v_gene: TRBV18
d_gene: NA
abundance: many
j_gene: TRBJ1-1
CDR3nt: TGTGCCAGCTCACCCCCTCGGAACACTGAAGCTTTCTTT
CDR3aa: CASSPPRNTEAFF

v_gene: TRBV15
d_gene: NA
abundance: many
j_gene: TRBJ1-1
CDR3nt: TGTGCCACCAGCAGAGATCCTGGGTGGGGCGACGAAATGAACACTGAAGCTTTCTTT
CDR3aa: CATSRDPGWGDEMNTEAFF

v_gene: TRBV11-3
d_gene: TRBD1
abundance: NA
j_gene: TRBJ2-6
CDR3nt: TGTGCCAGCAGCAAGGACAGGGGAGCTGGGGCCAACGTCCTGACTTTC
CDR3aa: CASSKDRGAGANVLTF

v_gene: TRBV3-1
d_gene: NA
abundance: NA
j_gene: TRBJ2-1
CDR3nt: TGTGCCAGCAGCCAAGTGGAGAATGAGCAGTTCTTC
CDR3aa: CASSQVENEQFF

v_gene: TRBV7-3
d_gene: NA
abundance: NA
j_gene: TRBJ2-2
CDR3nt: TGTGCCAGCAGCTTGAAGTTCGGAACCGGGGAGCTGTTTTTT
CDR3aa: CASSLKFGTGELFF

v_gene: TRBV5-1
d_gene: NA
abundance: many
j_gene: TRBJ2-5
CDR3nt: TGCGCCAGCAGCTTGTTCGGGACCCAAGAGACCCAGTACTTC
CDR3aa: CASSLFGTQETQYF

v_gene: TRBV7-2
d_gene: NA
abundance: many
j_gene: TRBJ1-4
CDR3nt: TGTGCCAGCAGCAGACGACACACGACCGGGAAACTGTTTTTT
CDR3aa: CASSRRHTTGKLFF

v_gene: TRBV5-1
d_gene: NA
abundance: many
j_gene: TRBJ2-5
CDR3nt: TGCGCCAGCAGCTTGGGCGGGGCTCTACTCGAGACCCAGTACTTC
CDR3aa: CASSLGGALLETQYF

v_gene: TRBV29-1
d_gene: NA
abundance: many
j_gene: TRBJ1-5
CDR3nt: TGCAGCTTCTCCTCGGGGGATGGGGATCAGCCCCAGCATTTT
CDR3aa: CSFSSGDGDQPQHF

v_gene: TRBV11-3
d_gene: NA
abundance: many
j_gene: TRBJ1-2
CDR3nt: TGTGCCAGCAGCTTAGACAGCTCTAACTATGGCTACACCTTC
CDR3aa: CASSLDSSNYGYTF

v_gene: TRBV2
d_gene: TRBD2
abundance: many
j_gene: TRBJ2-2
CDR3nt: TGTGCCAGCAGTCGAATTTCTACTCGGACTAGCGGGGCCGCGAACACCGGGGAGCTGTTTTTT
CDR3aa: CASSRISTRTSGAANTGELFF

v_gene: TRBV3-1
d_gene: NA
abundance: NA
j_gene: TRBJ2-2
CDR3nt: TGTGCCAGCAGCCAAGATTATGGGGGTCGGCCCGGGGAGCTGTTTTTT
CDR3aa: CASSQDYGGRPGELFF

v_gene: TRBV7-2
d_gene: TRBD1
abundance: few
j_gene: TRBJ1-2
CDR3nt: TGTGCCAGCAGCCCAGGGACAGGACGCTATGGCTACACCTTC
CDR3aa: CASSPGTGRYGYTF

v_gene: TRBV12-3/TRBV12-4
d_gene: NA
abundance: many
j_gene: TRBJ1-5
CDR3nt: TGTGCCAGCAGCGACAGCAATCAGCCCCAGCATTTT
CDR3aa: CASSDSNQPQHF

v_gene: TRBV6-1
d_gene: NA
abundance: many
j_gene: TRBJ1-1
CDR3nt: TGTGCCAGCAGTGCTACGCGGAACACTGAAGCTTTCTTT
CDR3aa: CASSATRNTEAFF

v_gene: TRBV5-1
d_gene: NA
abundance: many
j_gene: TRBJ2-2
CDR3nt: TGCGCCAGCAGCTTGAGGGGAGAGGAGCTGTTTTTT
CDR3aa: CASSLRGEELFF

v_gene: TRBV10-3
d_gene: NA
abundance: few
j_gene: TRBJ1-6
CDR3nt: TGTGCCATCAGTGAAAGGGTACCTTATAATTCACCCCTCCACTTT
CDR3aa: CAISERVPYNSPLHF

v_gene: TRBV7-6
d_gene: NA
abundance: NA
j_gene: TRBJ2-2
CDR3nt: TGTGCCAGCAGCGTATCCAACGATCCAGGGGCCGGGGAGCTGTTTTTT
CDR3aa: CASSVSNDPGAGELFF

v_gene: TRBV3-1
d_gene: TRBD2
abundance: few
j_gene: TRBJ2-3
CDR3nt: TGTGCCAGCAGCCAAGTTTGGCGGGGGGGCCGCACAGATACGCAGTATTTT
CDR3aa: CASSQVWRGGRTDTQYF

v_gene: TRBV18
d_gene: NA
abundance: NA
j_gene: TRBJ2-2
CDR3nt: TGTGCCAGCTCACCACTTTATGGGGGCACGAACACCGGGGAGCTGTTTTTT
CDR3aa: CASSPLYGGTNTGELFF

v_gene: TRBV20-1
d_gene: NA
abundance: few
j_gene: TRBJ2-3
CDR3nt: TGCAGTGCTAGGGGCCTAGCGCGCGGCACAGATACGCAGTATTTT
CDR3aa: CSARGLARGTDTQYF

v_gene: TRBV18
d_gene: NA
abundance: NA
j_gene: TRBJ1-4
CDR3nt: TGTGCCGGCTCACCACCAGGGACTAATGAAAAACTGTTTTTT
CDR3aa: CAGSPPGTNEKLFF

v_gene: TRBV5-1
d_gene: NA
abundance: many
j_gene: TRBJ1-5
CDR3nt: TGCGCCAGCAGTTTGGGGGATAACCAGCCCCAGCATTTT
CDR3aa: CASSLGDNQPQHF

v_gene: TRBV6-6
d_gene: NA
abundance: many
j_gene: TRBJ1-1
CDR3nt: TGTGCCAGCAGCTTAGATCGGGACACTGAAGCTTTCTTT
CDR3aa: CASSLDRDTEAFF

v_gene: TRBV20-1
d_gene: NA
abundance: many
j_gene: TRBJ1-5
CDR3nt: TGCAGTGCTAGGGGGGACCCAGATCAGCCCCAGCATTTT
CDR3aa: CSARGDPDQPQHF

v_gene: TRBV20-1
d_gene: NA
abundance: NA
j_gene: TRBJ2-7
CDR3nt: TGCAGTGCTACAATAGCGGCGAATACCTACGAGCAGTACTTC
CDR3aa: CSATIAANTYEQYF

v_gene: TRBV5-1
d_gene: NA
abundance: many
j_gene: TRBJ1-1
CDR3nt: TGCGCCAGCAGCTTCAGAGGCAGGGTGGGCACTGAAGCTTTCTTT
CDR3aa: CASSFRGRVGTEAFF

v_gene: TRBV12-3/TRBV12-4
d_gene: NA
abundance: NA
j_gene: TRBJ2-6
CDR3nt: TGTGCCAGCAGCACCGGGGTCTCTGGGGCCAACGTCCTGACTTTC
CDR3aa: CASSTGVSGANVLTF

v_gene: TRBV30
d_gene: TRBD2
abundance: NA
j_gene: TRBJ2-3
CDR3nt: TGTGCCTGGGGCGTTAGCGGGGAGCAGTATTTT
CDR3aa: CAWGVSGEQYF

v_gene: TRBV27
d_gene: NA
abundance: many
j_gene: TRBJ1-6
CDR3nt: TGTGCCAGCAGCTTGAGTAATTCACCCCTCCACTTT
CDR3aa: CASSLSNSPLHF

v_gene: TRBV5-4
d_gene: NA
abundance: NA
j_gene: TRBJ2-7
CDR3nt: TGTGCCAGCAGCCCACCTGGGGCAGAGGATTCCTACGAGCAGTACTTC
CDR3aa: CASSPPGAEDSYEQYF

v_gene: TRBV5-1
d_gene: TRBD1
abundance: NA
j_gene: TRBJ2-1
CDR3nt: TGCGCCAGCAGCCCAGGACAGGGGGCCGGGATTTACAATGAGCAGTTCTTC
CDR3aa: CASSPGQGAGIYNEQFF

v_gene: TRBV3-1
d_gene: NA
abundance: few
j_gene: TRBJ1-1
CDR3nt: TGTGCCAGCAGCCAAGGGCGAGTGAACACTGAAGCTTTCTTT
CDR3aa: CASSQGRVNTEAFF

v_gene: TRBV7-6
d_gene: NA
abundance: many
j_gene: TRBJ2-2
CDR3nt: TGTGCCAGCAGCCAGGTCGCTGGGGCCGGGGAGCTGTTTTTT
CDR3aa: CASSQVAGAGELFF

v_gene: TRBV6-5
d_gene: TRBD2
abundance: few
j_gene: TRBJ2-3
CDR3nt: TGTGCCAGCAGTTACTCGTCGGCGGGGGGGCGGGCAGATACGCAGTATTTT
CDR3aa: CASSYSSAGGRADTQYF

v_gene: TRBV7-6
d_gene: NA
abundance: few
j_gene: TRBJ2-7
CDR3nt: TGTGCCAGCAGCTCTACTTGGGGGGACGAGCAGTACTTC
CDR3aa: CASSSTWGDEQYF